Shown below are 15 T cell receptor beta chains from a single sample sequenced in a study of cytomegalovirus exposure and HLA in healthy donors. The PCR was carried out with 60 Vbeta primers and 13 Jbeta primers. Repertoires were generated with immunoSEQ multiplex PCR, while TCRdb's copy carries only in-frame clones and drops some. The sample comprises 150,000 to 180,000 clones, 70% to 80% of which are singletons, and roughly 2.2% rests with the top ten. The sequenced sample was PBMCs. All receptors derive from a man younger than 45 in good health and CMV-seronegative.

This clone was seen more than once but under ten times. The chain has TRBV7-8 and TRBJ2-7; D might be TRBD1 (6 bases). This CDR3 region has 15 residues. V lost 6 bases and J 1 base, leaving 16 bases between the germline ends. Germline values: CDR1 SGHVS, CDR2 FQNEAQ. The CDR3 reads CASSPKQGPSYEQYF. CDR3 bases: TGTGCCAGCAGTCCAAAACAGGGTCCTTCCTACGAGCAGTACTTC.

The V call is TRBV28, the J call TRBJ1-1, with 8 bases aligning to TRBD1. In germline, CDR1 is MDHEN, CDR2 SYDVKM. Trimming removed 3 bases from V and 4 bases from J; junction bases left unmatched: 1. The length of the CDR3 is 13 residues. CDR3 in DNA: TGTGCCAGCAGTTTTCAGGGGGCCACTGAAGCTTTCTTT. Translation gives CASSFQGATEAFF.

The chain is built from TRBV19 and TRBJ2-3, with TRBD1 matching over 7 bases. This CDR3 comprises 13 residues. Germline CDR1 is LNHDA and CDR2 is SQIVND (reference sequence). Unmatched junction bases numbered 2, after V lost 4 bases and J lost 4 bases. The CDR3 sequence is CASSRGGPDTQYF. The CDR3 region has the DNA TGTGCCAGTAGTAGAGGGGGCCCAGATACGCAGTATTTT.

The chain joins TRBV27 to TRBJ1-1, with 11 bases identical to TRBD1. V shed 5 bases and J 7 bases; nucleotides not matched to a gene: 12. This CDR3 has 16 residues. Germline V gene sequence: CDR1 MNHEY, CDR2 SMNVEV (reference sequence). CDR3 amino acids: CASSPSRGTGGSEAFF. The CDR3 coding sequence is TGTGCCAGCAGTCCCTCCCGGGGGACAGGGGGGAGTGAAGCTTTCTTT.

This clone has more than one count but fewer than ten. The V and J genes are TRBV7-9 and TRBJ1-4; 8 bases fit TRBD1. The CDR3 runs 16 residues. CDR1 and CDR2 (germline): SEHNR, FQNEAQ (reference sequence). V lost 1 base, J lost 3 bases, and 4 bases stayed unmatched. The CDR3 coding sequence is TGTGCCAGCAGCTTAGAAGGACAGGGTGCTAATGAAAAACTGTTTTTT. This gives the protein CASSLEGQGANEKLFF.

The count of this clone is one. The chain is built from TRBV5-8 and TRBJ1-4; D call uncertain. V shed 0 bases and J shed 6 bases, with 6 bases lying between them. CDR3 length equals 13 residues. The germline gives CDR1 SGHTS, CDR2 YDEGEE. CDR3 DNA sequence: TGTGCCAGCAGCTTGGCCTCCGATGAAAAACTGTTTTTT. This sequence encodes CASSLASDEKLFF.

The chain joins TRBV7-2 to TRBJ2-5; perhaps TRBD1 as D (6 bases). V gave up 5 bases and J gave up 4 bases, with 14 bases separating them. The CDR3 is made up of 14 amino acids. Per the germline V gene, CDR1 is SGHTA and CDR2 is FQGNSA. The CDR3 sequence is CASSPHRVRETQYF. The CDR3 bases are TGTGCCAGCAGCCCCCACAGGGTCCGAGAGACCCAGTACTTC.

CDR3 residues: CASSLEGVGTGNTIYF. For the CDR3, the DNA is TGTGCCAGCAGCTTAGAGGGGGTGGGCACTGGAAACACCATATATTTT. The rearrangement joins TRBV7-6 to TRBJ1-3; D may be TRBD1 (6 bases). The CDR3 covers 16 residues. Trimming took off 1 base at V and 2 bases at J, with 12 bases between the two ends. The V gene's germline CDR1 is SGHVS and CDR2 FNYEAQ.

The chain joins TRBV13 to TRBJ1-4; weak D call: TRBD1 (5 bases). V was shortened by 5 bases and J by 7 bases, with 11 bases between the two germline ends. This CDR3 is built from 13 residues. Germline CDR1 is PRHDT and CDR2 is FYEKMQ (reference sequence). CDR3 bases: TGTGCCAGCAGCGCAGGGTTGAGTGAAAAACTGTTTTTT. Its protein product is CASSAGLSEKLFF. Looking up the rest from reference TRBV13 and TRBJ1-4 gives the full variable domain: AAGVIQSPRHLIKEKRETATLKCYPIPRHDTVYWYQQGPGQDPQFLISFYEKMQSDKGSIPDRFSAQQFSDYHSELNMSSLELGDSALYFCASSAGLSEKLFFGSGTQLSVL.

The CDR3 region is CASSLEEVLNTETQYF. The CDR3 nucleotides are TGTGCCAGCAGCTTAGAGGAGGTCCTGAATACGGAGACCCAGTACTTC. The V call is TRBV7-2, the J call TRBJ2-5, with D maybe TRBD2 (5 bases). The CDR3 is 16 amino acids. The germline V and J ends were trimmed by 1 base and 5 bases, with 17 bases remaining between them. Germline V gene lookup returns CDR1 SGHTA and CDR2 FQGNSA.

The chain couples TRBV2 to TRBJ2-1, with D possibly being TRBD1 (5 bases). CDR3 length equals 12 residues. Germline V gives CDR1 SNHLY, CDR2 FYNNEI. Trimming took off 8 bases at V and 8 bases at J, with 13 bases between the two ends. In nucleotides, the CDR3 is TGTGCCAGCTTGGATGTAGGGGATGAGCAGTTCTTC. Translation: CASLDVGDEQFF.

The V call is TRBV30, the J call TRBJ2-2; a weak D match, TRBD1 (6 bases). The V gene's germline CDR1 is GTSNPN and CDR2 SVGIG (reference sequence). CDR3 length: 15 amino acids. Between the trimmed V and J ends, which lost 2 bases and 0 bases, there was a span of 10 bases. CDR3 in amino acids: CAWSRTAANTGELFF. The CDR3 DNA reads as TGTGCCTGGAGTAGGACAGCCGCGAACACCGGGGAGCTGTTTTTT.

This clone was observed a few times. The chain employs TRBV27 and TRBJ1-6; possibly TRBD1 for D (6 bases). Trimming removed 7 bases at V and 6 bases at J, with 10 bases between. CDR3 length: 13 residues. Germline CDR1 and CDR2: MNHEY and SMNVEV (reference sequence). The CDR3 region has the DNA TGTGCCAGCACTTCAGGGGTTAATTCACCCCTCCACTTT. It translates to CASTSGVNSPLHF.

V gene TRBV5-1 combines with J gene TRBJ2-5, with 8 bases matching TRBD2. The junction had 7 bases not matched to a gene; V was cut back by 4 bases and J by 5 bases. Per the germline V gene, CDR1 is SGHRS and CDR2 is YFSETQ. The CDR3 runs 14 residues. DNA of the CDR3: TGCGCCAGCAGCCCCCTGACTAGCGAGGAGACCCAGTACTTC. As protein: CASSPLTSEETQYF. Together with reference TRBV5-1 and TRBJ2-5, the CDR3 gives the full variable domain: KAGVTQTPRYLIKTRGQQVTLSCSPISGHRSVSWYQQTPGQGLQFLFEYFSETQRNKGNFPGRFSGRQFSNSRSEMNVSTLELGDSALYLCASSPLTSEETQYFGPGTRLLVL.

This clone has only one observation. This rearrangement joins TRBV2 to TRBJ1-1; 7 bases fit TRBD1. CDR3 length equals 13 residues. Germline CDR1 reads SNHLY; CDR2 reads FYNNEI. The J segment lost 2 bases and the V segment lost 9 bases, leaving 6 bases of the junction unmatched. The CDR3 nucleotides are TGTGCCAGTCAACAGGGGCTTAACACTGAAGCTTTCTTT. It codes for CASQQGLNTEAFF.